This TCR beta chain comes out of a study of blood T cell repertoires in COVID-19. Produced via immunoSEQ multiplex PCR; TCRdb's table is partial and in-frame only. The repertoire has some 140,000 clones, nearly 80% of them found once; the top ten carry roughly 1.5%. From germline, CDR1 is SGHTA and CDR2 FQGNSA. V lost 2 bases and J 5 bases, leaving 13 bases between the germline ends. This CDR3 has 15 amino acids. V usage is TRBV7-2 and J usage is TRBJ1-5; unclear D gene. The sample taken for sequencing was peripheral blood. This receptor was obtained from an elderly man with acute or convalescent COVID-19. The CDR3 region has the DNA TGTGCCAGCAGCTTAAGCATAGGGCGGGATCAGCCCCAGCATTTT. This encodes CASSLSIGRDQPQHF.